Sequencing of this T cell receptor beta chain was carried out in a study of T cell repertoires in cytomegalovirus infection. General study findings and limits: CMV carriers with the relevant HLA were identified by cumulative public TCR beta family frequency. Ex vivo responses were dominated by HLA-C-restricted CMV-specific TCR beta clonotypes.

Using its own MiXCR run on the reads, TCRdb lists one record per CDR3 protein. The sample contains more than 650,000 distinct CDR3 sequences, 35% to 45% of which appear only once. There are 14 residues in the CDR3. The germline V gene has CDR1 SGHVS and CDR2 FQNEAQ. V lost 5 bases to trimming and J lost 7 bases, with 16 bases between them. This clonotype has more than one count but fewer than ten. Its antigen is unidentified. This sequence joins TRBV7-8 and TRBJ2-3; D perhaps matches TRBD1 (5 bases). The sequence came from a human donor in good health (CMV status not recorded). Some clones in this sample may be carry-over from other donors' samples. The specimen was PBMCs. The CDR3 nucleotides are TGTGCCAGCAGCCATATCAGGGATCTAAATACGCAGTATTTT. It translates to CASSHIRDLNTQYF.